This T cell receptor beta chain is drawn from a study of shared clonotypes between healthy human individuals. At the level of the study: Three CD4 naive, three CD4 memory, two CD8 naive and one CD8 memory plate were used per donor. Study-level findings and limits: Larger estimated richness was generally recorded for naive subsets relative to memory subsets. Among four donors, approximately 5% of naive CD4 clonotypes were found in common.

To note about this clone: Its matching antigen is unknown.

The donor population consisted of healthy HIV-negative adults with no recent acute infections or vaccinations. The V end was cut by 2 bases, the J end by 3 bases, with 14 bases between. Germline loops: CDR1 MNHEY, CDR2 SMNVEV (reference sequence). The CDR3 extends over 15 amino acids. This table comes from immunoSEQ multiplex PCR, and its TCRdb copy is limited to in-frame clones, with some not included. Of about 2 million clones detected, 85% to 95% appear once; the ten largest clones hold 0.1% to 0.15%. This receptor was taken from a man younger than 35 in good health. This chain joins TRBV27 and TRBJ2-7, with D maybe TRBD1 (5 bases). The sample was naive CD4+ T cells sorted from blood. Subset here: CD45RA+ positively selected. The CDR3 region is CASSLGFGHHYEQYF. The CDR3 DNA reads as TGTGCCAGCAGTTTAGGTTTCGGACACCACTACGAGCAGTACTTC.